This T cell receptor (beta chain) emerged from a study of human T cells and chemical hapten exposure. This clonotype appeared a few times. TCRdb reanalysed the RACE reads using MiXCR and keeps one entry per CDR3 protein. The sample lists under 200,000 distinct CDR3 sequences, about 27% occurring once. Noted time point: patch test 3, about 24 weeks after DPC sensitization. Treatment described: therapeutic diphenylcyclopropenone sensitization with weekly scalp DPC. The sequences come from whole blood, collected in connection with sensitization to the hapten diphenylcyclopropenone (DPC). The TCR comes from a woman aged 18-35 years with alopecia areata. Some clones in this sample may be carry-over from other donors' samples.

The CDR3 is CASSQDRTGSYEQYF. CDR3 coding DNA: TGCGCCAGCAGCCAAGACAGGACAGGGTCCTACGAGCAGTACTTC. The V call is TRBV4-3, the J call TRBJ2-7, with 8 bases fitting TRBD1. Trimming removed 0 bases from V and 1 base from J; junction bases left unmatched: 2. There are 15 residues in the CDR3. The V gene's germline CDR1 is LGHNA and CDR2 YSLEER.